One and the same sample provided the 19 T cell receptor beta chains below, sequenced in a study of circulating CD8 cells and anti-PD-1 response in melanoma. Four subsets defined by PD-1 and/or TIGIT were sorted from live CD3+CD8+TCRalphabeta+ cells. The QIAseq Immune Repertoire TCR panel built the libraries from approximately 15 ng of total RNA. TCRdb fed the reads into MiXCR, producing one record per CDR3 protein. The sample lists roughly 430 distinct CDR3 sequences; approximately 9.2% were seen once. Specimen: CD8+ T cells from PBMCs, collected at baseline or after one month of anti-PD-1 therapy (not recorded which). The receptors originated from a human donor with melanoma.

By frequency in the sample, this clonotype is large (0.1 to 1%). The V gene is TRBV28, the J gene TRBJ2-1; 10 nucleotides agree with TRBD2. The CDR3 extends over 13 amino acids. Germline CDR1 and CDR2: MDHEN and SYDVKM. The J segment lost 7 bases and the V segment lost 8 bases, leaving 5 bases of the junction unmatched. The CDR3 DNA sequence: TGTGCCAGCCTAGCGGGAGATCATAATGAGCAGTTCTTC. This sequence encodes CASLAGDHNEQFF.

By share, this clonotype counts as medium-sized (0.01 to 0.1%). The V call is TRBV28, the J call TRBJ2-5; D may be TRBD1 (5 bases). CDR3 size: 16 residues. The V and J ends lost 5 bases and 1 base respectively, with 17 bases between them. Germline CDR1 is MDHEN and CDR2 is SYDVKM. CDR3 sequence (DNA): TGTGCCAGCAGTGACCCCACGGAAAGGGGCCAAGAGACCCAGTACTTC. It encodes CASSDPTERGQETQYF.

By proportion, this clonotype is medium-sized (0.01 to 0.1%). The rearrangement joins TRBV2 to TRBJ2-4, with TRBD2 matching over 8 bases. The CDR3 totals 18 residues. Trimming at V came to 3 bases and at J to 5 bases, leaving 15 bases not matched to a gene. Germline CDR1 and CDR2: SNHLY and FYNNEI. The CDR3, as DNA: TGTGCCAGCAGTGAGGGGATGGAACTAGCGGTCTTTGAAAACATTCAGTACTTC. It translates to CASSEGMELAVFENIQYF.

This clonotype is categorized as medium-sized (0.01 to 0.1%). The chain couples TRBV5-4 to TRBJ2-3; D remains unclear. The CDR3 contains 17 residues. V was cut by 4 bases and J by 0 bases, with 18 bases left in between. Germline V CDR1 and CDR2: SGHNT, YYREEE (reference sequence). Here the CDR3 DNA reads TGTGCCAGCAGCCGAGGCCAGAGGTACACCAGCACAGATACGCAGTATTTT. Translation gives CASSRGQRYTSTDTQYF.

By frequency in the sample, this clonotype is medium-sized. The chain couples TRBV27 to TRBJ2-7; 8 bases fit TRBD2. Germline loops: CDR1 MNHEY, CDR2 SMNVEV (reference sequence). The CDR3 length is 16 residues. V dropped 3 bases and J dropped 4; count of bases not matched to a gene: 11. The chain's CDR3 is CASSLMGSGGGYEQYF. In DNA, the CDR3 is TGTGCCAGCAGTTTGATGGGCTCGGGAGGGGGGTACGAGCAGTACTTC.

In its sample, this clonotype is large (0.1 to 1%). V and J are TRBV24-1 and TRBJ2-5; D is ambiguous. The V gene's germline CDR1 is KGHDR and CDR2 SFDVKD. The V and J ends lost 0 bases and 5 bases respectively, with 3 bases between them. This CDR3 spans 12 amino acids. The CDR3 protein is CATSDLRETQYF. The CDR3 nucleotides read TGTGCCACCAGTGATTTGCGGGAGACCCAGTACTTC.

By proportion, this clonotype is medium-sized (0.01 to 0.1%). The rearrangement uses TRBV2 and TRBJ2-7, with 8 positions matching TRBD1. Germline V gives CDR1 SNHLY, CDR2 FYNNEI. The CDR3 length is 13 residues. With 7 bases clipped from V and 3 bases from J, the junction kept 5 bases outside the gene matches. The CDR3 sequence is CASTAGQGYEQYF. The CDR3 DNA is TGTGCCAGCACCGCCGGACAGGGCTACGAGCAGTACTTC.

This clonotype is categorized as large (0.1 to 1%). This chain connects TRBV2 to TRBJ2-3, with D perhaps matching TRBD2 (6 bases). V shed 1 base and J shed 5 bases, with 16 bases lying between them. Germline loops: CDR1 SNHLY, CDR2 FYNNEI. The CDR3 totals 16 residues. Here the CDR3 reads CASSEGSGEMGDTQYF. DNA for the CDR3: TGTGCCAGCAGTGAAGGGTCGGGAGAAATGGGAGATACGCAGTATTTT.

Concerning this clonotype: This could be a read error, since a much larger clone is one nucleotide away. The chain has TRBV28 and TRBJ1-2, with 8 bases that match TRBD1. CDR1 and CDR2 (germline): MDHEN, SYDVKM. The CDR3 has 15 residues. As DNA, the CDR3 is TGTGCCAGCAGCTACCACGCCCAGGGGGCTGATGGCTGCACCTTC. Translating gives CASSYHAQGADGCTF.

In its sample, this clonotype was seen once. The germline gene is not matched at one end of the junction; a read error may be the cause. The rearrangement links TRBV25-1 to TRBJ2-1, with 10 positions matching TRBD1. Germline V CDR1 and CDR2: MGHDK, SYGVNS. The CDR3 has 15 residues. The CDR3 DNA reads TGTGCCAGCAGTTCCGGGACAGGGGTCTACGATGAGCAGTTCTTC. Amino acid sequence: CASSSGTGVYDEQFF.

This clonotype rates as medium-sized. CDR3 sequence (DNA): TGTGCCAGCAGTGAAGCCGGGACCGCGAGCTCCTACGAGCAGTACTTC. Encoded protein: CASSEAGTASSYEQYF. The rearrangement uses TRBV25-1 and TRBJ2-7; D may match TRBD1 or TRBD2 (5 bases each). This CDR3 is 16 amino acids long. Per germline, CDR1 MGHDK and CDR2 SYGVNS. Trimming shortened V by 2 bases and J by 0 bases, and 14 bases separated the two germline ends.

The rearrangement uses TRBV4-2 and TRBJ2-7; TRBD1 is a possible D gene (6 bases). Germline V CDR1 and CDR2: LGHNA, YNFKEQ. The CDR3 is 15 residues long. Trimming pared 0 bases from V and 4 bases from J, leaving 13 bases between. The CDR3 DNA follows: TGTGCCAGCAGCCAAGATGTGGGGGCCCCGTACGAGCAGTACTTC. It specifies CASSQDVGAPYEQYF.

Turning to this clonotype: This may come from a read error, since a much larger clone is one base off. The chain carries TRBV27 and TRBJ2-7; a weak D match, TRBD2 (6 bases). V lost 6 bases to trimming and J lost 5 bases, with 17 bases between them. The CDR3 totals 14 residues. Germline-derived CDR1 and CDR2 are MNHEY and SMNVEV (reference sequence). CDR3 in DNA: TGTGCCAGCAGCCCGGGAGCCTTCGGCGACGAGCAGTACTTC. It is translated as CASSPGAFGDEQYF.

This clonotype is medium-sized in the sample. This chain joins TRBV28 and TRBJ2-1; D is uncertain. Germline loops: CDR1 MDHEN, CDR2 SYDVKM. The CDR3 sequence is 13 residues long. V was pared by 4 bases and J by 2 bases, with 6 bases between. CDR3 in amino acids: CASSSPPYNEQFF. CDR3 bases: TGTGCCAGCAGTTCGCCCCCCTACAATGAGCAGTTCTTC.

The V and J genes are TRBV30 and TRBJ1-1; D is uncertain. Deletions cut 3 bases from V and 2 bases from J, with 10 bases between. The CDR3 extends over 13 amino acids. Per the germline V gene, CDR1 is GTSNPN and CDR2 is SVGIG (reference sequence). The CDR3 nucleotides are TGTGCCTGGAGCGATGGCGGAAACACTGAAGCTTTCTTT. It codes for CAWSDGGNTEAFF.

By share of the sample, this clonotype is medium-sized. The chain couples TRBV6-2 or TRBV6-3 to TRBJ2-6; 9 bases map to TRBD2. Germline V gene sequence: CDR1 MNHEY, CDR2 SVGEGT. The V and J ends lost 7 bases and 0 bases, in that order; junction bases with no gene match: 10. The CDR3 contains 18 residues. The CDR3: CASTHRTSADSGANVLTF. CDR3 sequence (DNA): TGTGCCAGCACCCACCGGACTAGCGCAGACTCTGGGGCCAACGTCCTGACTTTC.

This clonotype ranks as medium-sized. The rearrangement links TRBV28 to TRBJ2-7; 8 bases agree with TRBD2. Germline assignment: CDR1 MDHEN and CDR2 SYDVKM. CDR3 length: 15 amino acids. J gave up 5 bases and V 5 bases, and 11 bases lay outside the gene matches. CDR3 nucleotide sequence: TGTGCCAGCAGTCCCCGGAGCGGGGGAGGGCACGAGCAGTACTTC. Its protein is CASSPRSGGGHEQYF.

This clonotype is categorized as large (0.1 to 1%). The gene calls are TRBV28 and TRBJ2-2; 8 positions agree with TRBD1. CDR3 length: 15 amino acids. Germline loops: CDR1 MDHEN, CDR2 SYDVKM. Germline trimming cut 2 bases from V and 5 bases from J; bases unmatched to any gene: 4. The CDR3 loop is CASSLSTGGTGELFF. For the CDR3, the DNA is TGTGCCAGCAGTTTAAGTACAGGGGGAACCGGGGAGCTGTTTTTT.

Remarks on this clonotype: The junction and the germline gene differ at one end; a read error may be behind it. V is TRBV20-1 and J is TRBJ1-3; unclear D gene. The CDR3 loop spans 15 amino acids. From germline, CDR1 is DFQATT and CDR2 SNEGSKA (reference sequence). CDR3 amino acids: CSVRDRSRSGNTIYF. The DNA for the CDR3 is TGCAGTGTTAGAGATCGAAGTCGCTCTGGGAACACCATATATTTT.